This T cell receptor beta chain was identified in a study of early T cells in non-severe SARS-CoV-2 infection. Across the study: Alpha and beta chains were unpaired, from unsorted whole-blood bulk RNA.

Attachment of unique molecular identifiers was made to individual cDNA molecules. MiXCR was run by TCRdb on the 5' RACE reads, yielding one entry per CDR3 protein. Found here are under 35,000 distinct CDR3 sequences, approximately 7% of them singletons; the top ten hold approximately 4.1%. The CDR3 runs to 13 residues. The V gene end was trimmed by 6 bases and the J gene end by 5 bases; junction bases not matched to a gene: 5. CDR1 and CDR2 from the germline V gene are DFQATT and SNEGSKA (reference sequence). Findings of the study overall: VDJdb matching, biased toward anti-spike CD8 responses, missed private and CD4 specificities.

This clonotype came up a few times. The antigen remains undetermined. V gene TRBV20-1 combines with J gene TRBJ2-2, with 8 bases matching TRBD2. The receptor comes from an adult who was a healthcare worker with PCR-confirmed SARS-CoV-2 infection or an uninfected control (not recorded which). Input material: whole blood. CDR3 amino acids: CSAPGLVTGELFF. CDR3 nucleotide sequence: TGCAGTGCCCCGGGACTAGTAACCGGGGAGCTGTTTTTT.